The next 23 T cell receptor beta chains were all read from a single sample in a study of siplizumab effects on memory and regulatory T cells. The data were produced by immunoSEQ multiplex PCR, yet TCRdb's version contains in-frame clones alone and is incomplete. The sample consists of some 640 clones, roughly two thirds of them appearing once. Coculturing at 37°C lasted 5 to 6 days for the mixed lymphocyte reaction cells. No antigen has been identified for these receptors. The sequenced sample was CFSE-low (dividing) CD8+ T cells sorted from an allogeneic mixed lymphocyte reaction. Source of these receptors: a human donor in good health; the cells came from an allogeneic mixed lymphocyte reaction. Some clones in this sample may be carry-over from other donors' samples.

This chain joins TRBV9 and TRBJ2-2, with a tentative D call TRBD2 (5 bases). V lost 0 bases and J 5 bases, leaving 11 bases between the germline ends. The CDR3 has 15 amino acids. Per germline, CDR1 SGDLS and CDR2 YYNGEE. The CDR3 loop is CASSVEPGWTGELFF. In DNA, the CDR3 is TGTGCCAGCAGCGTAGAGCCGGGATGGACCGGGGAGCTGTTTTTT.

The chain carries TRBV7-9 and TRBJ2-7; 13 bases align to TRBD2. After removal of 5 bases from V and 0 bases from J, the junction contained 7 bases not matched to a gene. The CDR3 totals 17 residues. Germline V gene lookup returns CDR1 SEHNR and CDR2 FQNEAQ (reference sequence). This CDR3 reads CASSPGLAGVNSYEQYF. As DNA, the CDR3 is TGTGCCAGCAGCCCTGGACTAGCGGGAGTAAACTCCTACGAGCAGTACTTC.

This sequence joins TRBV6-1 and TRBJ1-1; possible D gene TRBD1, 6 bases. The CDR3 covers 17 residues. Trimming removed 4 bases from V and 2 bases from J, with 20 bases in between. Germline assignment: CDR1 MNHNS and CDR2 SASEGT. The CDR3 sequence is CASSAEPPTGYNTEAFF. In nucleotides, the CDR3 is TGTGCCAGCAGTGCCGAACCACCGACAGGTTATAACACTGAAGCTTTCTTT.

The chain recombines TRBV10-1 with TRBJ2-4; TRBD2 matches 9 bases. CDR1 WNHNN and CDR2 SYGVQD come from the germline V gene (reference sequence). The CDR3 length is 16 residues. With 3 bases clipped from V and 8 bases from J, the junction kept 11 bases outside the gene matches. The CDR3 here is CASSETLASGTDIQYF. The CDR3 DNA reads TGCGCCAGCAGTGAAACCCTGGCTAGCGGGACGGACATTCAGTACTTC.

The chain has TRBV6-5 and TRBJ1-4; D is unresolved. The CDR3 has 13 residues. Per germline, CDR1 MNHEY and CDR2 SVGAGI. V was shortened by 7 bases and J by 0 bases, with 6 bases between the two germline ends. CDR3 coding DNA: TGTGCCAGCAACGATGCAACTAATGAAAAACTGTTTTTT. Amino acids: CASNDATNEKLFF.

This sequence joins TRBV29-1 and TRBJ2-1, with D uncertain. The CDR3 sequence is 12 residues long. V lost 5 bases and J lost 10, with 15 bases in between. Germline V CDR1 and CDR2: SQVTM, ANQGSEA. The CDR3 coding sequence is TGCAGCGTTCTACAGCAAGGTAGAGAGCAGTTCTTC. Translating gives CSVLQQGREQFF.

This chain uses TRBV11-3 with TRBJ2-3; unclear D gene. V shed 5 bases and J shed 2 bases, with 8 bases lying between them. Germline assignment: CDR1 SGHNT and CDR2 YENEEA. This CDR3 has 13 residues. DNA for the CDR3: TGTGCCAGCAGCCCATACAACACAGATACGCAGTATTTT. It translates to CASSPYNTDTQYF.

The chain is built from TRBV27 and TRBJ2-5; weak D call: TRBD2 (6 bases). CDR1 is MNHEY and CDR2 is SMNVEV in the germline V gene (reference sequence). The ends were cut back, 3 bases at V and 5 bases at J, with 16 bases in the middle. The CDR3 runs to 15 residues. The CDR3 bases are TGTGCCAGCAGTTTTTTACCCCCGGCGGGGGAGACCCAGTACTTC. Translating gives CASSFLPPAGETQYF.

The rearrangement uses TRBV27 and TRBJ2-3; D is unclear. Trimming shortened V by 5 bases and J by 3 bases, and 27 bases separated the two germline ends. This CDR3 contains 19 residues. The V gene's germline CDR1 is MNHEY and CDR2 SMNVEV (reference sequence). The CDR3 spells CASSPGGVPRLGMTDTQYF. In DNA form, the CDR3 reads TGTGCCAGCAGTCCCGGTGGGGTACCGAGACTGGGAATGACAGATACGCAGTATTTT.

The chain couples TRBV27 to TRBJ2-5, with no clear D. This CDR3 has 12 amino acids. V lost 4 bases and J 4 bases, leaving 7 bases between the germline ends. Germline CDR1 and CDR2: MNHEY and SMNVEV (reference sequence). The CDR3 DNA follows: TGTGCCAGCAGTTCCGCAGGAGAGACCCAGTACTTC. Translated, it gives CASSSAGETQYF.

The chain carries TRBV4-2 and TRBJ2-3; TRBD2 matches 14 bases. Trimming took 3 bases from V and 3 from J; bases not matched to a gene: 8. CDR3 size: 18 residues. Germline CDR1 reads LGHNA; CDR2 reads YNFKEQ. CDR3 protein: CASSQGKGLAGATDTQYF. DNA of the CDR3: TGTGCCAGCAGCCAGGGCAAGGGACTAGCGGGGGCAACAGATACGCAGTATTTT.

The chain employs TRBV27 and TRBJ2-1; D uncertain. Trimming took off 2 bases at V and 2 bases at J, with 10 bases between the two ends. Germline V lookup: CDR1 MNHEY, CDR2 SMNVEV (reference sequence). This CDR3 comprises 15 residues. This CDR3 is CASSLILAPYNEQFF. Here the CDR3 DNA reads TGTGCCAGCAGTTTAATCTTGGCGCCCTACAATGAGCAGTTCTTC.

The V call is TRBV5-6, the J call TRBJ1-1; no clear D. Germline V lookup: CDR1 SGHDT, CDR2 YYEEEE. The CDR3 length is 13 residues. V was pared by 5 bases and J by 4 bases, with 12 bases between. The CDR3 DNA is TGTGCCAGCAGAGAGGGCCCGAGCACTGAAGCTTTCTTT. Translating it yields CASREGPSTEAFF.

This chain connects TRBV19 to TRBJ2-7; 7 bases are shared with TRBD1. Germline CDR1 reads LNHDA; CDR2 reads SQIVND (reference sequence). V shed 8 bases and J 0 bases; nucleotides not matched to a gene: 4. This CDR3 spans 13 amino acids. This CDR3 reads CASRQGPSYEQYF. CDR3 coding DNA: TGTGCCAGTCGACAGGGCCCCTCCTACGAGCAGTACTTC.

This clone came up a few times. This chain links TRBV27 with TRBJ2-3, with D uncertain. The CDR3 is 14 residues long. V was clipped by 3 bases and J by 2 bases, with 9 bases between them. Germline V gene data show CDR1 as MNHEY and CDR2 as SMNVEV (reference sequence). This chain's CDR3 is CASSFGLDTDTQYF. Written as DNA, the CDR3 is TGTGCCAGCAGTTTCGGGCTGGACACAGATACGCAGTATTTT.

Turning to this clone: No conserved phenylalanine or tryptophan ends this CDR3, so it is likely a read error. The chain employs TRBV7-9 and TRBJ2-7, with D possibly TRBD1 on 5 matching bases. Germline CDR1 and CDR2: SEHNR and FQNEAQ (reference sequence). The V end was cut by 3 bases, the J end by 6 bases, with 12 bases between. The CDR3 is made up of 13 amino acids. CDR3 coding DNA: TGTGCCAGCAGCTTCTTCAGGGTAGGCGAGCAGTACCTC. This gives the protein CASSFFRVGEQYL.

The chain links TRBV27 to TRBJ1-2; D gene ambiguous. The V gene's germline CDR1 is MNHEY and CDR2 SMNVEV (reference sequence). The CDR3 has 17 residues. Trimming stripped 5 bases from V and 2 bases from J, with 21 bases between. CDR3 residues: CASSLRVTPEGNYGYTF. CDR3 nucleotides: TGTGCCAGCAGTCTAAGGGTCACCCCGGAGGGAAACTATGGCTACACCTTC.

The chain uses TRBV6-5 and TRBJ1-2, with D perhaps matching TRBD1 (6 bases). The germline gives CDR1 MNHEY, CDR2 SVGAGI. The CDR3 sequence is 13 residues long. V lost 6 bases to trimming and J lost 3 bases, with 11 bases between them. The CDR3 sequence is CASSYREDYGYTF. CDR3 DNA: TGTGCCAGCAGCTACAGGGAGGACTATGGCTACACCTTC.

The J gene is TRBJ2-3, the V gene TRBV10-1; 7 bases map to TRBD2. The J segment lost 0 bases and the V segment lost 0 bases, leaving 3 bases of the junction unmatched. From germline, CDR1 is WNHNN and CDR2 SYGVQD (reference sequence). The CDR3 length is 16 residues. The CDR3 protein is CASSESLAASTDTQYF. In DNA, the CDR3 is TGCGCCAGCAGTGAGTCGCTAGCGGCTAGCACAGATACGCAGTATTTT.

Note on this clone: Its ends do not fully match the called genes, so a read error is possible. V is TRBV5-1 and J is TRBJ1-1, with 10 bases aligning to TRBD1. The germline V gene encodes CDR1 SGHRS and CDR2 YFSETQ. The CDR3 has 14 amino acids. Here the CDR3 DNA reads TGCGCCAGCCGCTTAGAGACAGGGGGCTCTTCGGGTTTCTTT. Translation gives CASRLETGGSSGFF.

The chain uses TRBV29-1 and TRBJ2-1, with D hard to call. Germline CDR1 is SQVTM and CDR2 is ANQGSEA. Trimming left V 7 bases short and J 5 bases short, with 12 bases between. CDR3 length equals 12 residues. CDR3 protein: CSAWTTDNEQFF. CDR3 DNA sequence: TGCAGCGCATGGACCACCGACAATGAGCAGTTCTTC.

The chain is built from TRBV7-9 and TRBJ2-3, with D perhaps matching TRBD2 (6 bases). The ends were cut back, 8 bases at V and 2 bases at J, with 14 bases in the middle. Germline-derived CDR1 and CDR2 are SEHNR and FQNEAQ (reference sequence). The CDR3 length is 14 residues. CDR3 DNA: TGTGCCAGCGGAAAGGTAGCGGACACAGATACGCAGTATTTT. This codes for CASGKVADTDTQYF.

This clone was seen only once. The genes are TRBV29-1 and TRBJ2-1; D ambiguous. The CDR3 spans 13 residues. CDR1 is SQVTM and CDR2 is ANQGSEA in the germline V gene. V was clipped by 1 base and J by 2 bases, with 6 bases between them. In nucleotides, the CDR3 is TGCAGCGTTGAAGGATTGGCCTACAATGAGCAGTTCTTC. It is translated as CSVEGLAYNEQFF.